Following are 26 T cell receptor beta chains from one sample sequenced in a study of naive and memory T cell subsets. Study results and caveats: Naive repertoires, especially CD8, held a few larger clonotypes, possibly memory cells re-expressing CD45RA.

The beta constant-region primer was an equimolar mix of two oligonucleotides covering TRBC1 and TRBC2. Nested alpha and beta constant-region primers with the SP2 primer drove four PCR rounds on ligated cDNA. TCRdb used MiXCR to reprocess the UMI-ligation and nested PCR reads, holding one entry per CDR3 protein. The sample holds fewer than 150,000 distinct CDR3 sequences, 15% to 25% seen once. These receptors are not linked to any known antigen. The sequenced sample was naive CD8+ T cells from blood. The receptors here all came from a human donor in good health.

The CDR3 region has the DNA TGTGCCAGCAGCCAAGAGGGGACAGGGTTTTATGGCTACACCTTC. This translates into CASSQEGTGFYGYTF. This sequence joins TRBV3-1 and TRBJ1-2; the match to TRBD1 covers 9 bases. The CDR3 is made up of 15 amino acids. Germline V CDR1 and CDR2: LGHDT, YNNKEL (reference sequence). The V gene end was trimmed by 0 bases and the J gene end by 5 bases; junction bases not matched to a gene: 4.

The V and J genes are TRBV20-1 and TRBJ2-7, with D perhaps assigned TRBD1 or TRBD2 (5 bases each). Germline assignment: CDR1 DFQATT and CDR2 SNEGSKA (reference sequence). Trimming cost V 0 bases and J 3 bases, with 12 bases left between them. The CDR3 sequence is 14 residues long. The CDR3 protein is CSARDRRTLYEQYF. The CDR3, as DNA: TGCAGTGCTAGAGATCGGAGGACACTCTACGAGCAGTACTTC.

This clonotype was seen a few times. The chain uses TRBV10-3 and TRBJ2-3; 9 nucleotides line up with TRBD2. The germline V gene encodes CDR1 ENHRY and CDR2 SYGVKD. V gave up 0 bases and J gave up 6 bases; unmatched junction bases: 7. The CDR3 loop spans 16 amino acids. The CDR3 coding sequence is TGTGCCATCAGTGAGTCGAGGCTAGCGGGAATCGATACGCAGTATTTT. Translation gives CAISESRLAGIDTQYF.

This clonotype was counted a few times. V usage is TRBV7-6 and J usage is TRBJ2-7, with 7 bases lining up with TRBD2. The V segment lost 2 bases and the J segment 5 bases; nucleotides outside the gene matches: 9. Germline V lookup: CDR1 SGHVS, CDR2 FNYEAQ. The CDR3 has 15 amino acids. CDR3 nucleotide sequence: TGTGCCAGCAGCTTATATACGGGGACTATGGACGAGCAGTACTTC. This encodes CASSLYTGTMDEQYF.

This clonotype was seen a few times. This chain connects TRBV11-1 to TRBJ2-7; D gene ambiguous. The CDR3 is 11 residues long. The germline V and J ends were trimmed by 5 bases and 3 bases, with 5 bases remaining between them. Germline lookup yields CDR1 SGHAT and CDR2 FQDESV (reference sequence). CDR3 residues: CASSTHYEQYF. DNA of the CDR3: TGTGCCAGCAGCACCCACTACGAGCAGTACTTC. Drawing the rest from reference TRBV11-1 and TRBJ2-7, the complete variable domain is EAEVAQSPRYKITEKSQAVAFWCDPISGHATLYWYRQILGQGPELLVQFQDESVVDDSQLPKDRFSAERLKGVDSTLKIQPAELGDSAMYLCASSTHYEQYFGPGTRLTVT.

The CDR3 spells CASSYQTTGYEQFF. CDR3 DNA sequence: TGTGCCAGCAGTTATCAAACGACTGGGTATGAGCAGTTCTTC. The chain has TRBV28 and TRBJ2-1, with D hard to call. V lost 4 bases to trimming and J lost 8 bases, with 15 bases between them. From germline, CDR1 is MDHEN and CDR2 SYDVKM. This CDR3 comprises 14 residues.

The chain recombines TRBV14 with TRBJ2-1; TRBD2 matches at 7 bases. CDR3 size: 16 residues. Per the germline V gene, CDR1 is SGHDN and CDR2 is FVKESK. The junction had 7 bases not matched to a gene; V was cut back by 0 bases and J by 5 bases. CDR3: CASSQDWLAVNNEQFF. In nucleotides, the CDR3 is TGTGCCAGCAGCCAAGATTGGCTAGCGGTGAACAATGAGCAGTTCTTC.

The chain uses TRBV10-3 and TRBJ2-6; D unresolved. This CDR3 contains 17 residues. Per germline, CDR1 ENHRY and CDR2 SYGVKD. The germline V and J ends were trimmed by 2 bases and 2 bases, with 13 bases remaining between them. The CDR3 sequence is CAISEIGSSPGANVLTF. CDR3 nucleotide sequence: TGTGCCATCAGTGAGATCGGTTCTTCGCCTGGGGCCAACGTCCTGACTTTC.

This clonotype was detected many times. This chain connects TRBV28 to TRBJ2-1; 9 bases are shared with TRBD1. The CDR3 loop spans 14 amino acids. With V trimmed by 3 bases and J by 8 bases, 5 bases remained unmatched. Germline values: CDR1 MDHEN, CDR2 SYDVKM. This CDR3 is CASSLGTGWDEQFF. CDR3 nucleotides: TGTGCCAGCAGTTTGGGGACAGGGTGGGATGAGCAGTTCTTC.

This rearrangement joins TRBV19 to TRBJ1-3; no definite D call. V was clipped by 2 bases and J by 0 bases, with 11 bases between them. Germline V CDR1 and CDR2: LNHDA, SQIVND (reference sequence). This CDR3 is built from 16 residues. The CDR3 nucleotides read TGTGCCAGTAGTATATCGACGGGGAGCTCTGGAAACACCATATATTTT. As protein: CASSISTGSSGNTIYF.

The chain couples TRBV5-6 to TRBJ2-3; D ambiguous. The V gene's germline CDR1 is SGHDT and CDR2 YYEEEE. The CDR3 extends over 16 amino acids. Deletions cut 0 bases from V and 4 bases from J, with 15 bases between. CDR3 DNA: TGTGCCAGCAGCTTGGCTGCGTCACTGGTCCCAGATACGCAGTATTTT. Translated, it gives CASSLAASLVPDTQYF.

This clonotype has ten or more counts. This sequence joins TRBV29-1 and TRBJ1-3; no reliable D call. The germline V and J ends were trimmed by 4 bases and 2 bases, with 9 bases remaining between them. Germline-derived CDR1 and CDR2 are SQVTM and ANQGSEA. This CDR3 contains 13 residues. The CDR3 region is CSVVWGAGNTIYF. CDR3 sequence (DNA): TGCAGCGTTGTTTGGGGTGCTGGAAACACCATATATTTT.

The rearrangement links TRBV20-1 to TRBJ2-1, with 8 bases identical to TRBD2. J lost 6 bases, V lost 1 base, and 8 bases had no gene match. Germline V gene data show CDR1 as DFQATT and CDR2 as SNEGSKA (reference sequence). The CDR3 runs to 15 residues. The CDR3 protein is CSARVRAGVSNEQFF. CDR3 DNA: TGCAGTGCTAGAGTGAGAGCGGGAGTCTCCAATGAGCAGTTCTTC.

The J gene is TRBJ1-5, the V gene TRBV4-1; D call uncertain. Germline V gives CDR1 MGHRA, CDR2 YSYEKL. V lost 4 bases and J lost 0, with 13 bases in between. CDR3 length: 16 residues. CDR3 in DNA: TGCGCCAGCAGCCTTAAAAGCAGCTTTAGCAATCAGCCCCAGCATTTT. Residues: CASSLKSSFSNQPQHF.

The rearrangement joins TRBV9 to TRBJ2-2; possibly TRBD2 for D (5 bases). Trimming removed 4 bases from V and 1 base from J, with 14 bases in between. CDR1 is SGDLS, CDR2 YYNGEE, per germline. CDR3 length: 16 residues. In DNA form, the CDR3 reads TGTGCCAGCAGCCCCCCCGAGGGCGAGAACACCGGGGAGCTGTTTTTT. Translated, it gives CASSPPEGENTGELFF. The full variable domain, its missing parts supplied by reference TRBV9 and TRBJ2-2, is DSGVTQTPKHLITATGQRVTLRCSPRSGDLSVYWYQQSLDQGLQFLIQYYNGEERAKGNILERFSAQQFPDLHSELNLSSLELGDSALYFCASSPPEGENTGELFFGEGSRLTVL.

The CDR3 nucleotides are TGCAGCGTTTCGATGGCGGGATGGGGCGAGCAGTACTTC. This gives the protein CSVSMAGWGEQYF. The chain has TRBV29-1 and TRBJ2-7; TRBD2 is a possible D gene (6 bases). This CDR3 is built from 13 residues. V lost 5 bases to trimming and J lost 6 bases, with 17 bases between them. Per the germline V gene, CDR1 is SQVTM and CDR2 is ANQGSEA.

The chain employs TRBV28 and TRBJ2-7; 11 bases map to TRBD2. Germline values: CDR1 MDHEN, CDR2 SYDVKM. This CDR3 is 16 amino acids long. V was clipped by 6 bases and J by 1 base; unmatched bases: 8. As DNA, the CDR3 is TGTGCCAGCAGCAACCTCAGACTAGCGGGATCCTACGAGCAGTACTTC. This sequence encodes CASSNLRLAGSYEQYF.

The chain combines TRBV7-8 with TRBJ1-5; a possible D gene is TRBD1 (5 bases). The CDR3 loop spans 16 amino acids. Trimming removed 4 bases from V and 3 bases from J, with 16 bases in between. From germline, CDR1 is SGHVS and CDR2 FQNEAQ. The CDR3, as DNA: TGTGCCAGCAGCTCCACGATTGGGGCCTACAATCAGCCCCAGCATTTT. Translating gives CASSSTIGAYNQPQHF.

This clonotype turned up a few times. The V and J genes are TRBV4-3 and TRBJ1-1; TRBD1 is a possible D gene (6 bases). V lost 0 bases and J lost 10, with 21 bases in between. The length of the CDR3 is 16 residues. Germline V gives CDR1 LGHNA, CDR2 YSLEER. CDR3 coding DNA: TGCGCCAGCAGCCAAGAAACCGGACAGCCAGTAGTGCTAGCTTTCTTT. Translation gives CASSQETGQPVVLAFF.

This clonotype was counted only a few times. The rearrangement uses TRBV27 and TRBJ2-7; 13 nucleotides match TRBD2. V was pared by 4 bases and J by 7 bases, with 13 bases of the junction left unmatched. The germline V gene encodes CDR1 MNHEY and CDR2 SMNVEV (reference sequence). The CDR3 is 17 residues long. CDR3 coding DNA: TGTGCCAGCAGTTCGGGCCAAGGACTAGCGGGAGCCGTTGAGCAGTACTTC. As protein: CASSSGQGLAGAVEQYF.

V and J are TRBV28 and TRBJ2-7; 9 nucleotides agree with TRBD2. J gave up 1 base and V 3 bases, and 4 bases lay outside the gene matches. The CDR3 runs to 15 residues. The germline CDR1 and CDR2 sequences are MDHEN and SYDVKM. CDR3 loop: CASSFVTSGSYEQYF. The CDR3 DNA is TGTGCCAGCAGTTTCGTGACTAGCGGATCCTACGAGCAGTACTTC. Together with reference TRBV28 and TRBJ2-7, the CDR3 gives the full variable domain: DVKVTQSSRYLVKRTGEKVFLECVQDMDHENMFWYRQDPGLGLRLIYFSYDVKMKEKGDIPEGYSVSREKKERFSLILESASTNQTSMYLCASSFVTSGSYEQYFGPGTRLTVT.

The sample holds a few counts of this clonotype. The chain links TRBV29-1 to TRBJ2-3, with D perhaps being TRBD1 or TRBD2 (5 bases each). With 0 bases removed from V and 5 bases from J, the gap between germline ends came to 9 bases. The germline CDR1 and CDR2 sequences are SQVTM and ANQGSEA. The CDR3 covers 13 residues. The CDR3 spells CSVEDREIDTQYF. As DNA, the CDR3 is TGCAGCGTTGAAGACAGGGAGATAGATACGCAGTATTTT.

The V gene is TRBV6-2 or TRBV6-3, the J gene TRBJ1-1, with D unresolved. Per the germline V gene, CDR1 is MNHEY and CDR2 is SVGEGT. This CDR3 contains 15 residues. Trimming stripped 8 bases from V and 0 bases from J, with 16 bases between. The chain's CDR3 is CASQDPPELNTEAFF. The CDR3 nucleotides are TGTGCCAGCCAGGACCCACCCGAGTTGAACACTGAAGCTTTCTTT.

The genes are TRBV7-8 and TRBJ2-1; 7 bases map to TRBD2. CDR3 length equals 16 residues. The junction had 7 bases not matched to a gene; V was cut back by 0 bases and J by 5 bases. Germline V gene data show CDR1 as SGHVS and CDR2 as FQNEAQ. Here the CDR3 reads CASSLAGRETNNEQFF. DNA of the CDR3: TGTGCCAGCAGCTTAGCGGGGCGGGAGACGAACAATGAGCAGTTCTTC. The variable domain in full, completed from reference TRBV7-8 and TRBJ2-1, reads GAGVSQSPRYKVAKRGQDVALRCDPISGHVSLFWYQQALGQGPEFLTYFQNEAQLDKSGLPSDRFFAERPEGSVSTLKIQRTQQEDSAVYLCASSLAGRETNNEQFFGPGTRLTVL.

This clonotype was found a few times. This rearrangement joins TRBV9 to TRBJ1-1; D remains ambiguous. Germline-derived CDR1 and CDR2 are SGDLS and YYNGEE. The V and J ends lost 6 bases and 3 bases respectively, with 12 bases between them. The CDR3 covers 13 residues. The CDR3 coding sequence is TGTGCCAGCAACAACGACATCCACACTGAAGCTTTCTTT. Residues: CASNNDIHTEAFF.

The CDR3 sequence is CAISSAGGSYNEQFF. The DNA for the CDR3 is TGTGCCATCAGCTCAGCGGGAGGGTCCTACAATGAGCAGTTCTTC. The chain uses TRBV10-3 and TRBJ2-1, with 10 nucleotides matching TRBD2. Germline V CDR1 and CDR2: ENHRY, SYGVKD. The CDR3 contains 15 residues. After removal of 6 bases from V and 1 base from J, the junction contained 3 bases not matched to a gene.